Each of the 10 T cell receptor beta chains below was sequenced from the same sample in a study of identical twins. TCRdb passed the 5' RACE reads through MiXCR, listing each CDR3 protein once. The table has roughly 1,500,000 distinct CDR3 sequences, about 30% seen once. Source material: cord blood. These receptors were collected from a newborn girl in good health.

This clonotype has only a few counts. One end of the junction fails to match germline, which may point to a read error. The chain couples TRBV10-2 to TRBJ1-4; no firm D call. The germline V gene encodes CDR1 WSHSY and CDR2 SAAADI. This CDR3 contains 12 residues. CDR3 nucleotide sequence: TGCGCCGGCAGCGCTAATAATGAAAAACTGTTTTTT. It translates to CAGSANNEKLFF.

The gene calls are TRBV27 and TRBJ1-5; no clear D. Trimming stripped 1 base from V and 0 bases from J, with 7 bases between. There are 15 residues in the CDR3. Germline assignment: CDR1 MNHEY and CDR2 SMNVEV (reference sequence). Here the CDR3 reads CASSLFFGSNQPQHF. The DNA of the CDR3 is TGTGCCAGCAGTTTATTTTTCGGTAGCAATCAGCCCCAGCATTTT.

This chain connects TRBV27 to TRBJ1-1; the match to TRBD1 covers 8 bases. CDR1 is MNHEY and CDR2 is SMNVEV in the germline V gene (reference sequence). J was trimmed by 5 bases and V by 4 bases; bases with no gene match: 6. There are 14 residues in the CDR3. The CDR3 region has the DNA TGTGCCAGCAGTTCCTCAGGGGGCTCGACTGAAGCTTTCTTT. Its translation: CASSSSGGSTEAFF.

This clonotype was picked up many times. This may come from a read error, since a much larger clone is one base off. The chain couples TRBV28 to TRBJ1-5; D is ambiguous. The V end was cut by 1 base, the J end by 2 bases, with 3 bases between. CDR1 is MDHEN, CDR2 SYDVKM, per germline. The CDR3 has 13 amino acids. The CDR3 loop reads CASSLYGNQPQHF. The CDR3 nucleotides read TGTGCCAGCAGTTTATACGGCAATCAGCCCCAGCATTTT.

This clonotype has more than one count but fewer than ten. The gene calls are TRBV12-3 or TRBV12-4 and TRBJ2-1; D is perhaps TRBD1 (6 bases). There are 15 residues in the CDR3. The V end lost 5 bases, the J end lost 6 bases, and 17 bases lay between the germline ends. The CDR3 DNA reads TGTGCCAGCAGTCCCGGTACAGGGAGCTTCAATGAGCAGTTCTTC. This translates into CASSPGTGSFNEQFF.

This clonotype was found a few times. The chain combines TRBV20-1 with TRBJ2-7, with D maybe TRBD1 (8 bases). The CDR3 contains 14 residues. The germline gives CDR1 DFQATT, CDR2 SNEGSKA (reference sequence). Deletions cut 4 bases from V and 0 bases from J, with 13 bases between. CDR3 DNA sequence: TGCAGTGCTAAGACAGGGGAGGGCTCCTACGAGCAGTACTTC. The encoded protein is CSAKTGEGSYEQYF.

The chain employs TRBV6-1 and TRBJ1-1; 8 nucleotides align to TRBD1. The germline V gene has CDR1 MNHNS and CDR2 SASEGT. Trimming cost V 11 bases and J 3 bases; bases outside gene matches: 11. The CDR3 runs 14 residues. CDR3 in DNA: TGTGCCGGAGACCGACAGGGGACGGACACTGAAGCTTTCTTT. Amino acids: CAGDRQGTDTEAFF.

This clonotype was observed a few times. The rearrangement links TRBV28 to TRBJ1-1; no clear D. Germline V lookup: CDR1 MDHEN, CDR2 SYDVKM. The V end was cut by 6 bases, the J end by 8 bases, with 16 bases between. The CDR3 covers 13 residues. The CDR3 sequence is CASSPFSLPEAFF. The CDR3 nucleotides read TGTGCCAGCAGCCCCTTTTCTCTACCCGAAGCTTTCTTT. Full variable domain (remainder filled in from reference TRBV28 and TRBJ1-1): DVKVTQSSRYLVKRTGEKVFLECVQDMDHENMFWYRQDPGLGLRLIYFSYDVKMKEKGDIPEGYSVSREKKERFSLILESASTNQTSMYLCASSPFSLPEAFFGQGTRLTVV.

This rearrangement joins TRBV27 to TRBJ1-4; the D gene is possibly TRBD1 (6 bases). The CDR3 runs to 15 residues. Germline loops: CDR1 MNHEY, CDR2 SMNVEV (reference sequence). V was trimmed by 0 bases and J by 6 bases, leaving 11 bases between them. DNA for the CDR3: TGTGCCAGCAGTTTATCGACGGGGGGGCATGAAAAACTGTTTTTT. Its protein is CASSLSTGGHEKLFF.

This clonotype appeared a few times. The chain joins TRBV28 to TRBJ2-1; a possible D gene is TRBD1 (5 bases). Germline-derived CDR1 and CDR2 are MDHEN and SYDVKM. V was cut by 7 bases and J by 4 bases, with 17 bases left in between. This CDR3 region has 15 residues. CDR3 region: CASMTASIGYNEQFF. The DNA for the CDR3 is TGTGCCAGCATGACAGCATCAATTGGGTACAATGAGCAGTTCTTC. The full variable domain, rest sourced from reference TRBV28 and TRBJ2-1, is DVKVTQSSRYLVKRTGEKVFLECVQDMDHENMFWYRQDPGLGLRLIYFSYDVKMKEKGDIPEGYSVSREKKERFSLILESASTNQTSMYLCASMTASIGYNEQFFGPGTRLTVL.